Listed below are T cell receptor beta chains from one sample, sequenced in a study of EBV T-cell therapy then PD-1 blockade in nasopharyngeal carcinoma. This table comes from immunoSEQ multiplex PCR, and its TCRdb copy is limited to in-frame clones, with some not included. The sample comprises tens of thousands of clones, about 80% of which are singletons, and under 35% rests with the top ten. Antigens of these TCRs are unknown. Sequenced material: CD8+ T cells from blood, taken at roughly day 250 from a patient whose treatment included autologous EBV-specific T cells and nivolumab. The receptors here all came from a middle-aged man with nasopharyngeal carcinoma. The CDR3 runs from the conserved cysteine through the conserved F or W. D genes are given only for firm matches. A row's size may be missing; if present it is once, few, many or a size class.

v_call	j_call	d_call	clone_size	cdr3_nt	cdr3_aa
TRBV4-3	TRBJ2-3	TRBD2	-	TGCGCCAGCAGCAATTCCCTCCTAGCGGGGGTGAAAGATACGCAGTATTTT	CASSNSLLAGVKDTQYF
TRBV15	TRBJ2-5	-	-	TGTGCCACCAGCAGGCGACGACAGGGAGGAAAAGAGACCCAGTACTTC	CATSRRRQGGKETQYF
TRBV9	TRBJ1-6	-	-	TGTGCCAGCAGCGTAGGGACCGACTGGGATTCACCCCTCCACTTT	CASSVGTDWDSPLHF
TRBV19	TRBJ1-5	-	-	TGTGCCAGTAGTATAGATAGTCCCAATCAGCCCCAGCATTTT	CASSIDSPNQPQHF
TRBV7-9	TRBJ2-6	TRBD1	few	TGTGCCAGCAGCCCGCCCGACAGGGCCCAAAGCTCTGGGGCCAACGTCCTGACTTTC	CASSPPDRAQSSGANVLTF
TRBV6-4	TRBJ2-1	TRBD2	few	TGTGCCAGCAGTCCCCAGGGCGGGGGGGTAAATGAGCAGTTCTTC	CASSPQGGGVNEQFF
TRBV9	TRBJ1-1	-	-	TGTGCCAGCAGCGTCGACAGTGGGGTGTGGGGCACTGAAGCTTTCTTT	CASSVDSGVWGTEAFF
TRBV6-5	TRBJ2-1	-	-	TGTGCCAGCAGTTACTCGTGGGTATCTGAGCAGTTCTTC	CASSYSWVSEQFF
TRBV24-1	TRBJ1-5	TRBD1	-	TGTGCCACCAGTGAAGGACAGGGGGGTCAGCCCCAGCATTTT	CATSEGQGGQPQHF
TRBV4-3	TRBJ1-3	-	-	TGCGCCAGCAGCCAAATATCCGTTACGTCTGGAAACACCATATATTTT	CASSQISVTSGNTIYF
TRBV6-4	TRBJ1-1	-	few	TGTGCCAGCAGTCACGACGGAAACACTGAAGCTTTCTTT	CASSHDGNTEAFF
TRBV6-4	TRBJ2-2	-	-	TGTGCCAGCAGTGACTCCGGGACCACCGGGGAGCTGTTTTTT	CASSDSGTTGELFF
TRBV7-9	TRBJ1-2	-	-	TGTGCCAGCAGCCCACCCCTAAAACAGGGAAGGACCTTC	CASSPPLKQGRTF
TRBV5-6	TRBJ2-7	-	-	TGTGCCAGCAGCGCGACAGGGACTTGTTCCTACGAGCAGTACTTC	CASSATGTCSYEQYF
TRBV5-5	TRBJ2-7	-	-	TGTGCCAGCAGCTTGAAGGTCAGGCGGGTGGACGAGCAGTACTTC	CASSLKVRRVDEQYF
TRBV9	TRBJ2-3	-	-	TGTGCCAGCAGCGTGCAGGGTACAGATACGCAGTATTTT	CASSVQGTDTQYF
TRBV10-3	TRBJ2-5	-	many	TGTGCCATCGGAGGGGGCTGGGAGACCCAGTACTTC	CAIGGGWETQYF
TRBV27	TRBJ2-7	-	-	TGTGCCAGCAGTTACCGGGGGCCCCACGAGCAGTACTTC	CASSYRGPHEQYF
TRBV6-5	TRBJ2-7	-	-	TGTGCCAGCGAGGGCGTCGGCGCCGAGCAGTACTTC	CASEGVGAEQYF
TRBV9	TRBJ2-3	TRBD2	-	TGTGCCAGCAGCCTCCGGGGGGGGGACTACCCCACAGATACGCAGTATTTT	CASSLRGGDYPTDTQYF
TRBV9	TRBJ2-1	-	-	TGTGCCAGCAGCGTAGGCGGGGCCGGTGAGCAGTTCTTC	CASSVGGAGEQFF
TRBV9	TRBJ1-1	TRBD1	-	TGTGCCAGCAGCGCGACAGGGAACTTT	CASSATGNF
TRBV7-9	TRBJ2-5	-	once	TGTGCCAGCAGCTATTCAGGGGGAGGGGAGACCCAGTACTTC	CASSYSGGGETQYF
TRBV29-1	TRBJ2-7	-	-	TGCAGCGTTTCCCCCTCGGCAGGGGAAACCTACGAGCAGTACTTC	CSVSPSAGETYEQYF
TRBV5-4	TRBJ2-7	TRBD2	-	TGTGCCAGCAGCGTCTTCCCAGTCAAACCCGAGCGGGGGTACGAGCAGTACTTC	CASSVFPVKPERGYEQYF
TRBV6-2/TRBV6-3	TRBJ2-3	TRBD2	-	TGTGCCAGCAGTTATCTAGCGGGGGGGGAGAACACAGATACGCAGTATTTT	CASSYLAGGENTDTQYF
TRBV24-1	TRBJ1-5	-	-	TGTGCCACCAGTGCTAACATGGGGAGCGGGCCCCAGCATTTT	CATSANMGSGPQHF
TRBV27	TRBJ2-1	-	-	TGTGCCAGCAGTTTAAGGGCAGGGGCGTTAAATGAGCAGTTCTTC	CASSLRAGALNEQFF
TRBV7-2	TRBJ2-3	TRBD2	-	TGTGCCAGCAGCTTAATAGGAGCGGGGGCTTCAGATACGCAGTATTTT	CASSLIGAGASDTQYF
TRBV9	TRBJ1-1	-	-	TGTGCCAGCAGCCCACAGGGAGGGGAGGGTGAAGCTTTCTTT	CASSPQGGEGEAFF
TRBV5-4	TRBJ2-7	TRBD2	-	TGTGCCAGCAGCTACCGTGGGGGTAGCGGGGGCTACGAGCAGTACTTC	CASSYRGGSGGYEQYF
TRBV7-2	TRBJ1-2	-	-	TGTGCCAGCAGCCGTTCGAGGGCCCCTAACTATGGCTACACCTTC	CASSRSRAPNYGYTF
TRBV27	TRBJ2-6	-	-	TGTGCCAGCAGTTTATGGGGTCCGGGGCCGGTTGGGGCCAACGTCCTGACTTTC	CASSLWGPGPVGANVLTF
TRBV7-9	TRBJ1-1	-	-	TGTGCCAGCAGCAAGCCTCGAGGGCAGGAGACTGAAGCTTTCTTT	CASSKPRGQETEAFF
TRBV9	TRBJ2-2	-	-	TGTGCCAGCAGCGCCGTTGGCACCGGGGAGCTGTTTTTT	CASSAVGTGELFF
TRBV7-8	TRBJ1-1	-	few	TGTGCCAGCAGCTTAAGGCAGGGACCGACCACTGAAGCTTTCTTT	CASSLRQGPTTEAFF
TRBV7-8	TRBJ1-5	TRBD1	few	TGTGCCAGCAGCTTAGTTGAGGGGGCGGGCAATCAGCCCCAGCATTTT	CASSLVEGAGNQPQHF
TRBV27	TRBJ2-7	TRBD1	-	TGTGCCAGCAGTCCGGGGACAGGGTACGAGCAGTACTTC	CASSPGTGYEQYF
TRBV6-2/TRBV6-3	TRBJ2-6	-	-	TGTGCCAGCAGTTCCCAGGTCTCTGGGGCCAACGTCCTGACTTTC	CASSSQVSGANVLTF
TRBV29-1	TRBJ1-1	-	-	TGCAGCGTTGAAGATGGGAACAGCGTGAACACTGAAGCTTTCTTT	CSVEDGNSVNTEAFF
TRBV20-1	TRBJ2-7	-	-	TGCAGTGCTAGTTATGGTCCCTACGAGCAGTACTTC	CSASYGPYEQYF
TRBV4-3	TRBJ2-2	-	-	TGCGCCAGCAGCCAAGTGGGGATTATGAACACCGGGGAGCTGTTTTTT	CASSQVGIMNTGELFF
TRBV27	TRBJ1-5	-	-	TGTGCCAGCTCTAGTGAGGGCGCGAGCAATCAGCCCCAGCATTTT	CASSSEGASNQPQHF
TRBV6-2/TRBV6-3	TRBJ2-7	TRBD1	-	TGTGCCAGCAGTTTCGGGACAGCGTCCTACGAGCAGTACTTC	CASSFGTASYEQYF
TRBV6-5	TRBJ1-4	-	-	TGTGCCAGCACCTCAAAGGCAGGGTTGGAACTGTTTTTT	CASTSKAGLELFF
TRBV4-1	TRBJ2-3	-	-	TGCGCCAGCAGCCAAGACGTAGTAGGACTCGCCGTAGATACGCAGTATTTT	CASSQDVVGLAVDTQYF
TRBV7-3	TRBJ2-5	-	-	TGTGCCAGCAGCTTAACGGGGCGGAGACAGGTGGTGGAGACCCAGTACTTC	CASSLTGRRQVVETQYF
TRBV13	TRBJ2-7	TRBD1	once	TGTGCCAGCAGCGCCCGACAGGGATTAGCCTACGAGCAGTACTTC	CASSARQGLAYEQYF
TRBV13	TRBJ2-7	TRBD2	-	TGTGCCAGCAGCTTAGCCGGGGAGGGTTCCTACGAGCAGTACTTC	CASSLAGEGSYEQYF
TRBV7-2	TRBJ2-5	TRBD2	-	TGTGCCAGCAGCTCCGAACTGACTAGCGAGAGACAAGAGACCCAGTACTTC	CASSSELTSERQETQYF
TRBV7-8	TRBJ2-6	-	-	TGTGCCAGCAGCTTATGGGTGGCGTCTAGCTCTGGGGCCAACGTCCTGACTTTC	CASSLWVASSSGANVLTF
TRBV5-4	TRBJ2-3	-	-	TGTGCCAGCAGCCCTTGGTTGGGAGATACGCAGTATTTT	CASSPWLGDTQYF
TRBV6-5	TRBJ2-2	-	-	TGTGCCAGCAGTTCTTTGGCAGAAGGCGGGGAGCTGTTTTTT	CASSSLAEGGELFF
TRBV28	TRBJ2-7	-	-	TGTGCCAGCAGTTTAGGGGTTGGGGAGCAGTACTTC	CASSLGVGEQYF
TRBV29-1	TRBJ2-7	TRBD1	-	TGCAGCGTTGAAGATGGTCAGGGGGTCAAGCAGTACTTC	CSVEDGQGVKQYF